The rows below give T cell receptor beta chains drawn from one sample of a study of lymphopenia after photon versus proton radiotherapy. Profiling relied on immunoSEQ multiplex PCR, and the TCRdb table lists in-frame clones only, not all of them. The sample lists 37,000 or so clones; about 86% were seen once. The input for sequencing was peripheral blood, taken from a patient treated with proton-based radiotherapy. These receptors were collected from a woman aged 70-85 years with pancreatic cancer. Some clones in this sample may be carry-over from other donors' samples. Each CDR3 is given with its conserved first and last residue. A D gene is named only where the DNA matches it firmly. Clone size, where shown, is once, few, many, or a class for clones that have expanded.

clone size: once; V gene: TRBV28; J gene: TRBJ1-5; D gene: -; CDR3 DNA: TGTGCCAGCAGTCGCAGACAGCCCCAGCATTTT; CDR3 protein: CASSRRQPQHF
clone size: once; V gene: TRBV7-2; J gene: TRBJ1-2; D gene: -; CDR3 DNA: TGTGCCAGCAGCTTAGGGTCCCAGCCAGCTAACTATGGCTACACCTTC; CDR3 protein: CASSLGSQPANYGYTF
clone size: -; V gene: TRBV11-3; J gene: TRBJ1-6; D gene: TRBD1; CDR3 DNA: TGTGCCAGCAGCTCCGGGACAGTAAATTCACCCCTCCACTTT; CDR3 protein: CASSSGTVNSPLHF
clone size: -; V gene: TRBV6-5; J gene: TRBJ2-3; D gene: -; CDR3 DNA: TGTGCCAGCAGTTCCGGCTGGGGGAGTGTAGATACGCAGTATTTT; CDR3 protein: CASSSGWGSVDTQYF
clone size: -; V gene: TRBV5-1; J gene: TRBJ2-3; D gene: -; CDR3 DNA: TGCGCCAGCAGCTTAACGGTCACTAGCACAGATACGCAGTATTTT; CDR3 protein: CASSLTVTSTDTQYF
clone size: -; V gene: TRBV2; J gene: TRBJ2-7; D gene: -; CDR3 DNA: TGTGCCAGCAGACAGGGTTACGAGCAGTACTTC; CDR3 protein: CASRQGYEQYF
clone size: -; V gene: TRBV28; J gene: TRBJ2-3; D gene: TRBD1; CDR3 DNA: TGTGCCAGTGGGACAGGGAACACAGATACGCAGTATTTT; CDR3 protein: CASGTGNTDTQYF
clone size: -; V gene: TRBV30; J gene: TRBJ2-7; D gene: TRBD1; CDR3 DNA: TGTGCCTGGACGGGACAGGGGGCAGGCGAGCAGTACTTC; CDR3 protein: CAWTGQGAGEQYF
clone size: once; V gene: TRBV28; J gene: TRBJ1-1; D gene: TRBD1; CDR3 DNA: TGTGCCAGCAGTTTTGTCGGGACAGTAAACACTGAAGCTTTCTTT; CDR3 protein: CASSFVGTVNTEAFF
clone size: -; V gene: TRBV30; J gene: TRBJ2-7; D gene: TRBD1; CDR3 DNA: TGTGCCTCTACGGGACAGACTCCTTACGAGCAGTACTTC; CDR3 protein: CASTGQTPYEQYF
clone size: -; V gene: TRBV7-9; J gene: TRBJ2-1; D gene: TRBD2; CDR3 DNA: TGTGCCAGCAGGTTCACGGGGGGAAACTATGAGCAGTTCTTC; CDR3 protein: CASRFTGGNYEQFF
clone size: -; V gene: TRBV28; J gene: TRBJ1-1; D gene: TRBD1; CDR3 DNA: TGTGCCAGCAGCCCTTTGGGAGGGGGCACTGAGGCTTTCTTT; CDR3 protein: CASSPLGGGTEAFF
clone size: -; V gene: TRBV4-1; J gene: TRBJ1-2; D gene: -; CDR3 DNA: TGCGCCAGCAGCCAAGATGATGCGGGCGGCTATGGCTACACCTTC; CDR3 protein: CASSQDDAGGYGYTF
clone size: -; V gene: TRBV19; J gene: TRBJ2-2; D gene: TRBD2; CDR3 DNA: TGTGCCAGTAGTATAGGGTTCGGGACTAATACCGGGGAGCTGTTTTTT; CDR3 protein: CASSIGFGTNTGELFF
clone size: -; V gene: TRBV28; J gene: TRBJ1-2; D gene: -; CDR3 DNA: TGTGCCAGCTCCGACGCTAACTATGGCTACACCTTC; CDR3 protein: CASSDANYGYTF
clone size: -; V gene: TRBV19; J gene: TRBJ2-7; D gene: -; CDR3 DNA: TGTGCCAGTAGAGGGGACGGGAATTCCTACGAGCAGTACTTC; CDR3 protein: CASRGDGNSYEQYF
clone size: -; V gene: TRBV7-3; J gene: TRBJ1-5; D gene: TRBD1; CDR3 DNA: TGTGCCAGCAGCCCGGGACAGGGGACTAGCAATCAGCCCCAGCATTTT; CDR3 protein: CASSPGQGTSNQPQHF
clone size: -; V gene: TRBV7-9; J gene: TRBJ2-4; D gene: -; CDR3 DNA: TGTGCCAGCAGCACGGAAATAGCCAAAAACATTCAGTACTTC; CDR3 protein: CASSTEIAKNIQYF
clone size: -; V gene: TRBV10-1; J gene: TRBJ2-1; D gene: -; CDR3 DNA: TGCGCCAGCAGTGAGTCGTCCAGGGTCAATGAGCAGTTCTTC; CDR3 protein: CASSESSRVNEQFF
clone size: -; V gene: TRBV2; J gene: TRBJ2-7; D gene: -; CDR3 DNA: TGTGCCAGCAGCGGGACCTCCTACGAGCAGTACTTC; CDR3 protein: CASSGTSYEQYF
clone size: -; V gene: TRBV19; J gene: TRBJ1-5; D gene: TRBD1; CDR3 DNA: TGTGCCAGTAGGAGACAGGGAAGCGATAGGAGCAATCAGCCCCAGCATTTT; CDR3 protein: CASRRQGSDRSNQPQHF
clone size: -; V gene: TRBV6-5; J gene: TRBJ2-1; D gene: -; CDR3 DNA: TGTGCCAGCAGTTACTCCCGAGGTAGCCGGAATGAGCAGTTCTTC; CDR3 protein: CASSYSRGSRNEQFF
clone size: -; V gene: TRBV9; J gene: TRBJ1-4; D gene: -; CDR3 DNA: TGTGCCAGCAGCCTCCGGGACGGCTCTAATGAAAAACTGTTTTTT; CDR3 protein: CASSLRDGSNEKLFF
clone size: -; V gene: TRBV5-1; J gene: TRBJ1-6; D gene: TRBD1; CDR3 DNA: TGCGCCTCCGGGACAGGGAACGATAATTCACCCCTCCACTTT; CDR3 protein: CASGTGNDNSPLHF
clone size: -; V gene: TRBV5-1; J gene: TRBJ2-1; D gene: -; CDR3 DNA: TGCGCCAGCAGCTTCGAACAGAGGGGGTTCAATGAGCAGTTCTTC; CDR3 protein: CASSFEQRGFNEQFF
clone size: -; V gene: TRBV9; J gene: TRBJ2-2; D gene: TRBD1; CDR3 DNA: TGTGCCAGCAGCCCGACAGGGGACACCGGGGAGCTGTTTTTT; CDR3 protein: CASSPTGDTGELFF
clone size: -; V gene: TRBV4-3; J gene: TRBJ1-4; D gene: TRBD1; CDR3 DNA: TGCGCCAGCAGCCAAGACGCCAGGGGGACACCTAATGAAAAACTGTTTTTT; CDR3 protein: CASSQDARGTPNEKLFF
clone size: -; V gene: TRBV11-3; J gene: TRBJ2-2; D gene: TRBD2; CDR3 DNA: TGTGCCAGCAGCTTAATTGGGACTAGCGATCCCGGGGAGCTGTTTTTT; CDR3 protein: CASSLIGTSDPGELFF
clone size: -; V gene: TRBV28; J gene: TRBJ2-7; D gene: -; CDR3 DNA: TGTGCCAGCACGGGGACTGCCTACGAGCAGTACTTC; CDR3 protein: CASTGTAYEQYF
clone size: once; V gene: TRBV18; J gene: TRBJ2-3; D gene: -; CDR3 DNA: TGTGCCAGCTCACCCAACGCGGATACGCAGTATTTT; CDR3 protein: CASSPNADTQYF
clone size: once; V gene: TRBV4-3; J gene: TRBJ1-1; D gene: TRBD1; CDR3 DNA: TGCGCCAGCAGCGTACAGACAGGGCGGGGGGAAGCTTTCTTT; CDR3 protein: CASSVQTGRGEAFF
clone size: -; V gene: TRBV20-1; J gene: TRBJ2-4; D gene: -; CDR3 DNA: TGCAGTGCACCTATTAGGTCCATTCAGTACTTC; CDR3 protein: CSAPIRSIQYF
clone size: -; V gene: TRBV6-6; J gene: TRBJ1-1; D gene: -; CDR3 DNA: TGTGCCAGCAGTTACTCGTACGGGGGCACTGAAGCTTTCTTT; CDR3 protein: CASSYSYGGTEAFF
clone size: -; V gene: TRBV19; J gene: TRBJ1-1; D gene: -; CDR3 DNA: TGTGCCAGTAGTGGCTACCGGAACACTGAAGCTTTCTTT; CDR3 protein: CASSGYRNTEAFF
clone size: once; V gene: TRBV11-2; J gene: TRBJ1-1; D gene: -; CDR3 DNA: TGTGCCAGCAGCCCCCGGCCAGGGAGGGACACTGAAGCTTTCTTT; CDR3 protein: CASSPRPGRDTEAFF
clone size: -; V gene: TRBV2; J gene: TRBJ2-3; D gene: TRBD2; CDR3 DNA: TGTGCCAGCAGCCCCCGGACTAGCGGCACAGATACGCAGTATTTT; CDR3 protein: CASSPRTSGTDTQYF
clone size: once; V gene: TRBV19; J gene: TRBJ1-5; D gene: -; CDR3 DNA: TGTGCCAGTAGTATTACAGGTTATAGCAATCAGCCCCAGCATTTT; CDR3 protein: CASSITGYSNQPQHF
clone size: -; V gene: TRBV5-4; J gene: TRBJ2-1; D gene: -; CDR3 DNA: TGTGCCAGCAGCCCGGCCCTGTGGGCTGATCCGAATGAGCAGTTCTTC; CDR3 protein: CASSPALWADPNEQFF
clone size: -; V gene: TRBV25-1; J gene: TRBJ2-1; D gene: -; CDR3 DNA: TGTGCCAGCAGTGCCAAGTGGGTGTATCACAATGAGCAGTTCTTC; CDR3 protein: CASSAKWVYHNEQFF
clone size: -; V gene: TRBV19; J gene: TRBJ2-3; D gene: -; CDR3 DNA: TGTGCCAGTAGTATAGTCCGAGGGAGAAGCACAGATACGCAGTATTTT; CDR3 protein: CASSIVRGRSTDTQYF
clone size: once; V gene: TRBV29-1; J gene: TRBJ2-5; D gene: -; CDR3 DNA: TGCAGCGTTGAAACCGGGGGCCAAGAGACCCAGTACTTC; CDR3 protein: CSVETGGQETQYF
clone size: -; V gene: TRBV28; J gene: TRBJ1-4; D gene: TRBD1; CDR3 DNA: TGTGCCAGCAGTTTATCAGGCCAGGGGGCAACTAATGAAAAACTGTTTTTT; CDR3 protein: CASSLSGQGATNEKLFF
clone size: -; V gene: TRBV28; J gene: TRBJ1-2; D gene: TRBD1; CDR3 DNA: TGTGCCAGCAGCATATATGGACAGGCCTCATTTAACTATGGCTACACCTTC; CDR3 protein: CASSIYGQASFNYGYTF
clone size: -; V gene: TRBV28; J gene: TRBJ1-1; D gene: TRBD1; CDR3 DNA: TGTGCCAGCAGTTTTCCGAGGACAGGGGTCCTGAACACTGAAGCTTTCTTT; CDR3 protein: CASSFPRTGVLNTEAFF
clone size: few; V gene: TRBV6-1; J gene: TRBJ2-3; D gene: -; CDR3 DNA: TGTGCCAGCAGTGGGGGGATAACAGATACGCAGTATTTT; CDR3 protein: CASSGGITDTQYF
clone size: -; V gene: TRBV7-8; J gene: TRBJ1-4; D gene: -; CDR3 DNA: TGTGCCAGCAGCTCCAGACGGCGTAATGAAAAACTGTTTTTT; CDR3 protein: CASSSRRRNEKLFF
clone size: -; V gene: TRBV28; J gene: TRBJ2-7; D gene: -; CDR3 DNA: TGTGCCAGCAGTTTATACAGGCCCGCTGACGAGCAGTACTTC; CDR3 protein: CASSLYRPADEQYF
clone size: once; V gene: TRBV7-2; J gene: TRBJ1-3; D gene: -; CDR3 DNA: TGTGCCAGCAGCGGGACTATATCTGGGAACACCATATATTTT; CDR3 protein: CASSGTISGNTIYF
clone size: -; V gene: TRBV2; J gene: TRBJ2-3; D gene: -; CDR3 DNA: TGTGCCAGCAGTGGTAGCCCCCCCACGGCAGATACGCAGTATTTT; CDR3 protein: CASSGSPPTADTQYF
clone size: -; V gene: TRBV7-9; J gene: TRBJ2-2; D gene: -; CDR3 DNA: TGTGCCAGCAGCCCTGGTGGGGGCTCGAACACCGGGGAGCTGTTTTTT; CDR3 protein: CASSPGGGSNTGELFF
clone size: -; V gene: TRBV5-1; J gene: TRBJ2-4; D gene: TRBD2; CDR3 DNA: TGCGCCAGCAGCCCGGGACTAGCGGGAGCGGCGGGAAACATTCAGTACTTC; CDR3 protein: CASSPGLAGAAGNIQYF
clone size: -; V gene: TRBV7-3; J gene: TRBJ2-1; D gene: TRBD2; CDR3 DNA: TGTGCCAGCAGCCCTCAAGGACTAGCGGGAATATATGAGCAGTTCTTC; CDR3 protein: CASSPQGLAGIYEQFF
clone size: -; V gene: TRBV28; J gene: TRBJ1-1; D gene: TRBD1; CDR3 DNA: TGTGCCAGCAGTTTGAGCTTCGGGCCGGACAGGGATGGGTTAGGGAAGGGTGAAGCTTTCTTT; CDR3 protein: CASSLSFGPDRDGLGKGEAFF
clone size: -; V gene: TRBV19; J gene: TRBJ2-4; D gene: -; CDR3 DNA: TGTGCCAGTAGTATAGTTTCCCAGGGGCCCCTTACGAAAAACATTCAGTACTTC; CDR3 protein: CASSIVSQGPLTKNIQYF
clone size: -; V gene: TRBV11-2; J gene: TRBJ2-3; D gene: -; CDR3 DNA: TGTGCCAGCAGCTCACTAAACAGGGTTCCGACAGATACGCAGTATTTT; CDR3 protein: CASSSLNRVPTDTQYF
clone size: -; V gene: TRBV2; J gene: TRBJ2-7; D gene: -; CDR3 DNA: TGTGCCAGCAGGACGGACGGACCTAGCGAGCAGTACTTC; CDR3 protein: CASRTDGPSEQYF
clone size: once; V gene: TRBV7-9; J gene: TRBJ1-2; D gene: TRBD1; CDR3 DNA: TGTGCCAGCAGCTCGCGGGGACAGGCGTTCTATGGCTACACCTTC; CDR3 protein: CASSSRGQAFYGYTF
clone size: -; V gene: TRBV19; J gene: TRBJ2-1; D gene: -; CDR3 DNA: TGTGCCAGTAGTATAGGTAGTAACAATGAGCAGTTCTTC; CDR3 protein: CASSIGSNNEQFF
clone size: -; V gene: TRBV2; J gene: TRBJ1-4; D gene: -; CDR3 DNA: TGTGCCAGCACAGGGTGGTCTGAAAAACTGTTTTTT; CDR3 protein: CASTGWSEKLFF
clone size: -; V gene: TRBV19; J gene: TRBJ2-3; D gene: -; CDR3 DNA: TGTGCCAGTAGTATCGCGTCAGGGGGGACTGGAGATACGCAGTATTTT; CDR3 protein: CASSIASGGTGDTQYF